The 27 T cell receptor beta chains below were found in one sample sequenced in a study of PD-1 blockade in mismatch repair-deficient tumors. TCRdb's copy holds only in-frame clones and misses some; the assay was immunoSEQ multiplex PCR. The sample gives around 120,000 clones, 85% to 90% of which show up once; 13% is in the top ten. Sequencing used peripheral blood, obtained 44 weeks after starting pembrolizumab. The source is an adult with mismatch repair-deficient cancer.

The genes are TRBV19 and TRBJ2-7; 8 positions agree with TRBD1. The CDR3 runs to 15 residues. V was clipped by 5 bases and J by 9 bases; unmatched bases: 15. The germline CDR1 and CDR2 sequences are LNHDA and SQIVND (reference sequence). The chain's CDR3 is CASSAPGQALGVQYF. The CDR3 nucleotides read TGTGCCAGTAGTGCCCCGGGACAGGCCCTAGGGGTGCAGTACTTC. The full variable domain, its missing parts supplied by reference TRBV19 and TRBJ2-7, is DGGITQSPKYLFRKEGQNVTLSCEQNLNHDAMYWYRQDPGQGLRLIYYSQIVNDFQKGDIAEGYSVSREKKESFPLTVTSAQKNPTAFYLCASSAPGQALGVQYFGPGTRLTVT.

The V gene is TRBV4-3, the J gene TRBJ2-3; the D is unclear. The length of the CDR3 is 15 residues. Per germline, CDR1 LGHNA and CDR2 YSLEER. Trimming cost V 1 base and J 5 bases, with 13 bases left between them. CDR3 coding DNA: TGCGCCAGCAGCCAAGGGCGGTGGGGTAAAGATACGCAGTATTTT. It specifies CASSQGRWGKDTQYF.

The sample holds one count of this clone. This rearrangement joins TRBV7-9 to TRBJ2-3; TRBD1 is a possible D gene (5 bases). In germline, CDR1 is SEHNR, CDR2 FQNEAQ (reference sequence). This CDR3 has 15 amino acids. With 3 bases removed from V and 4 bases from J, the gap between germline ends came to 14 bases. Here the CDR3 DNA reads TGTGCCAGCAGCTTTCTCCGGGTAGGGGCAGATACGCAGTATTTT. It codes for CASSFLRVGADTQYF. The whole variable domain, remainder taken from reference TRBV7-9 and TRBJ2-3, is DTGVSQNPRHKITKRGQNVTFRCDPISEHNRLYWYRQTLGQGPEFLTYFQNEAQLEKSRLLSDRFSAERPKGSFSTLEIQRTEQGDSAMYLCASSFLRVGADTQYFGPGTRLTVL.

V usage is TRBV5-1 and J usage is TRBJ2-1; D unclear. CDR1 is SGHRS, CDR2 YFSETQ, per germline. Trimming removed 2 bases at V and 0 bases at J, with 9 bases between. The CDR3 spans 15 residues. The CDR3 nucleotides read TGCGCCAGCAGCTTAAGGGAAAGCTCCTACAATGAGCAGTTCTTC. This translates into CASSLRESSYNEQFF.

The rearrangement joins TRBV18 to TRBJ1-5; D is perhaps TRBD1 (6 bases). V was shortened by 5 bases and J by 0 bases, with 14 bases between the two germline ends. The CDR3 has 16 residues. CDR1 and CDR2 from the germline V gene are KGHSH and LQKENI. CDR3 sequence: CASSARGGDSNQPQHF. In nucleotides, the CDR3 is TGTGCCAGCTCAGCGAGGGGGGGGGATAGCAATCAGCCCCAGCATTTT.

The J gene is TRBJ1-3, the V gene TRBV7-9; the match to TRBD1 covers 8 bases. CDR3 length: 19 amino acids. Germline CDR1 reads SEHNR; CDR2 reads FQNEAQ (reference sequence). Trimming removed 5 bases from V and 0 bases from J; junction bases left unmatched: 15. The CDR3 nucleotides read TGTGCCAGCAGCCCACCCGACAGGGGCCTTGGACACTCTGGAAACACCATATATTTT. This gives the protein CASSPPDRGLGHSGNTIYF.

The chain combines TRBV6-6 with TRBJ2-3, with 7 bases that match TRBD1. CDR3 length equals 16 residues. Germline CDR1 reads MNHNY; CDR2 reads SVGAGI (reference sequence). V trimming: 0 bases; J trimming: 2 bases; junction bases outside the gene matches: 5. DNA for the CDR3: TGTGCCAGCAGTTACTCGTCGGGGACAGCCACAGATACGCAGTATTTT. It translates to CASSYSSGTATDTQYF.

The chain uses TRBV12-5 and TRBJ2-7, with D tentatively TRBD2 (6 bases). This CDR3 comprises 13 residues. Between the trimmed V and J ends, which lost 1 base and 4 bases, there was a span of 8 bases. From germline, CDR1 is LGHNT and CDR2 FRNRAP. The CDR3 region has the DNA TGTGCTAGTGGTTTGGAAGCGGGTTACGAGCAGTACTTC. Translation gives CASGLEAGYEQYF.

This rearrangement joins TRBV27 to TRBJ2-3, with TRBD2 matching 9 bases. This CDR3 is 17 amino acids long. With 3 bases clipped from V and 3 bases from J, the junction kept 10 bases outside the gene matches. Germline V gives CDR1 MNHEY, CDR2 SMNVEV (reference sequence). The CDR3 region has the DNA TGTGCCAGCAGTTTGGTCCAGCGGGAGGAGGGTACAGATACGCAGTATTTT. The encoded protein is CASSLVQREEGTDTQYF.

This chain joins TRBV2 and TRBJ2-2; 7 nucleotides align to TRBD1. Trimming removed 6 bases from V and 0 bases from J; junction bases left unmatched: 4. Per the germline V gene, CDR1 is SNHLY and CDR2 is FYNNEI. This CDR3 contains 15 residues. In DNA form, the CDR3 reads TGTGCCAGCAGGTCCGGGACAGCGAACACCGGGGAGCTGTTTTTT. Amino acid sequence: CASRSGTANTGELFF.

This clone was observed a handful of times. This rearrangement joins TRBV15 to TRBJ2-7; D possibly corresponds to TRBD1 (6 bases). From germline, CDR1 is LNHNV and CDR2 YYDKDF (reference sequence). The CDR3 consists of 11 residues. Between the trimmed V and J ends, which lost 8 bases and 6 bases, there was a span of 11 bases. CDR3 residues: CATPGVGEQYF. Written as DNA, the CDR3 is TGTGCCACCCCAGGGGTGGGCGAGCAGTACTTC. The full variable domain, rest sourced from reference TRBV15 and TRBJ2-7, is DAMVIQNPRYQVTQFGKPVTLSCSQTLNHNVMYWYQQKSSQAPKLLFHYYDKDFNNEADTPDNFQSRRPNTSFCFLDIRSPGLGDTAMYLCATPGVGEQYFGPGTRLTVT.

The V gene is TRBV19, the J gene TRBJ2-7; possibly TRBD1 for D (6 bases). The ends were cut back, 3 bases at V and 2 bases at J, with 11 bases in the middle. The CDR3 has 14 residues. Germline CDR1 LNHDA, CDR2 SQIVND (reference sequence). The CDR3 reads CASSMGAPAYEQYF. As DNA, the CDR3 is TGTGCCAGTAGTATGGGGGCACCGGCCTACGAGCAGTACTTC.

The V and J genes are TRBV19 and TRBJ2-2; the D call may be TRBD1 or TRBD2 (5 bases each). Deletions cut 4 bases from V and 4 bases from J, with 10 bases between. Germline loops: CDR1 LNHDA, CDR2 SQIVND (reference sequence). The CDR3 is 14 amino acids. The CDR3 protein is CASSTTGTTGELFF. The CDR3 DNA sequence: TGTGCCAGTAGTACTACCGGGACCACCGGGGAGCTGTTTTTT.

The genes are TRBV27 and TRBJ2-7; TRBD2 aligns across 10 bases. Losses at the gene ends were 5 bases for V and 3 bases for J; bases not matched to a gene: 4. Germline-derived CDR1 and CDR2 are MNHEY and SMNVEV (reference sequence). This CDR3 is built from 14 residues. Here the CDR3 DNA reads TGTGCCAGCAGTGTACTAGCGGGAAGCTACGAGCAGTACTTC. Its protein product is CASSVLAGSYEQYF.

The chain employs TRBV15 and TRBJ1-5; 7 positions match TRBD1. The CDR3 extends over 14 amino acids. J lost 2 bases, V lost 4 bases, and 2 bases had no gene match. CDR1 LNHNV and CDR2 YYDKDF come from the germline V gene (reference sequence). CDR3 nucleotide sequence: TGTGCCACCAGCAAAGGGACAGGCAATCAGCCCCAGCATTTT. Translation gives CATSKGTGNQPQHF.

The chain recombines TRBV6-6 with TRBJ1-2, with 7 nucleotides matching TRBD1. Germline CDR1 is MNHNY and CDR2 is SVGAGI (reference sequence). V gave up 8 bases and J gave up 4 bases; unmatched junction bases: 7. The CDR3 sequence is 13 residues long. The CDR3 here is CASGIGQVYGYTF. In DNA, the CDR3 is TGTGCCAGCGGTATCGGACAGGTCTATGGCTACACCTTC.

The CDR3 is CASSWTPNQPQHF. DNA of the CDR3: TGTGCCAGCAGCTGGACCCCCAATCAGCCCCAGCATTTT. The chain joins TRBV7-8 to TRBJ1-5, with no clear D. The CDR3 consists of 13 residues. V lost 4 bases to trimming and J lost 3 bases, with 7 bases between them. Germline loops: CDR1 SGHVS, CDR2 FQNEAQ.

This sequence joins TRBV21-1 and TRBJ1-1. TRBV21-1 is annotated as a pseudogene. This CDR3 comprises 16 residues. The CDR3 bases are TGTGCCAGCAGCAACCTCCTCGGGCGCCGGGACACTGAAGCTTTCTTT. Amino acid sequence: CASSNLLGRRDTEAFF.

With regard to this clone: This specimen includes other DNA sequences encoding the same CDR3. CDR3 in amino acids: CASSLMLEQFF. In nucleotides, the CDR3 is TGCGCCAGCAGCTTGATGTTGGAGCAGTTCTTC. The chain joins TRBV5-1 to TRBJ2-1; D gene unclear. The germline V gene encodes CDR1 SGHRS and CDR2 YFSETQ. The CDR3 is 11 residues long. The V gene lost 1 base and the J gene lost 10 bases, with 6 bases spanning the gap.

This chain uses TRBV5-1 with TRBJ1-1; the D is unclear. The germline gives CDR1 SGHRS, CDR2 YFSETQ. V was pared by 0 bases and J by 2 bases, with 5 bases between. The CDR3 has 13 amino acids. Here the CDR3 DNA reads TGCGCCAGCAGCTTGGGGGTAAACACTGAAGCTTTCTTT. Residues: CASSLGVNTEAFF.

The V gene is TRBV9, the J gene TRBJ1-3; 7 positions agree with TRBD1. Germline values: CDR1 SGDLS, CDR2 YYNGEE. The V segment lost 0 bases and the J segment 0 bases; nucleotides outside the gene matches: 6. The CDR3 is 17 residues long. This chain's CDR3 is CASSVGDREDSGNTIYF. The CDR3 DNA reads TGTGCCAGCAGCGTAGGCGACAGGGAGGACTCTGGAAACACCATATATTTT.

The rearrangement links TRBV4-1 to TRBJ2-2, with a possible D match to TRBD2 (6 bases). Trimming removed 8 bases from V and 8 bases from J, with 12 bases in between. CDR1 is MGHRA, CDR2 YSYEKL, per germline. The CDR3 has 12 residues. The DNA for the CDR3 is TGCGCCAGCGCACAGCGGGCTGGGGAGCTGTTTTTT. This gives the protein CASAQRAGELFF.

The chain employs TRBV2 and TRBJ1-5, with D possibly being TRBD1 (5 bases). Germline CDR1 is SNHLY and CDR2 is FYNNEI. This CDR3 contains 18 residues. Between the trimmed V and J ends, which lost 4 bases and 0 bases, there was a span of 19 bases. The CDR3 region has the DNA TGTGCCAGCAGTGTCCACCGGGACCGACCGTATAGCAATCAGCCCCAGCATTTT. Its protein product is CASSVHRDRPYSNQPQHF.

The chain uses TRBV28 and TRBJ2-7; tentative D call: TRBD1 (5 bases). The CDR3 sequence is 15 residues long. V gave up 6 bases and J gave up 0 bases, with 15 bases separating them. Germline V gene sequence: CDR1 MDHEN, CDR2 SYDVKM. The CDR3 nucleotides are TGTGCCAGCAGCCCAAGCGACAGATACTCCTACGAGCAGTACTTC. Translating it yields CASSPSDRYSYEQYF.

This clone was found a few times. The chain is built from TRBV7-8 and TRBJ2-2; 11 nucleotides agree with TRBD2. CDR1 and CDR2 (germline): SGHVS, FQNEAQ. V lost 4 bases, J lost 6 bases, and 4 bases stayed unmatched. The CDR3 is 15 residues long. In nucleotides, the CDR3 is TGTGCCAGCAGCTCCGGGACTAGCGGTTCCGGGGAGCTGTTTTTT. Amino acid sequence: CASSSGTSGSGELFF.

The chain links TRBV20-1 to TRBJ2-5, with no clear D. Trimming took off 3 bases at V and 4 bases at J, with 6 bases between the two ends. CDR3 size: 11 residues. Germline CDR1 and CDR2: DFQATT and SNEGSKA (reference sequence). CDR3 sequence reads: CSASLRETQYF. Written as DNA, the CDR3 is TGCAGTGCTAGTTTACGAGAGACCCAGTACTTC.

The genes are TRBV27 and TRBJ2-1; either TRBD1 or TRBD2 may supply D (5 bases each). Germline-derived CDR1 and CDR2 are MNHEY and SMNVEV (reference sequence). The V end lost 6 bases, the J end lost 6 bases, and 12 bases lay between the germline ends. The length of the CDR3 is 13 residues. CDR3 amino acids: CASSPGTINEQFF. As DNA, the CDR3 is TGTGCCAGCAGCCCCGGGACCATCAATGAGCAGTTCTTC.